The 18 T cell receptor beta chains below were found in one sample sequenced in a study of vaccination effects on CD4 cells after COVID-19. Their specific antigens are unknown. Only in-frame clones appear in the TCRdb table, and some are missing; sequencing was by immunoSEQ multiplex PCR. The sample shows nearly 30,000 clones, roughly 74% of them seen only once. Antigen-specific CD4+ T cell clonotypes were called by their expansion after viral peptide-pool culture in ViraFEST. At the end of about 9 days of culture, CD4+ T cells were isolated. The vaccine given was either BNT162b2 or mRNA-1273, in two doses. Sequencing was performed on CD4+ T cells from PBMCs cultured with HCoV-OC43 spike peptides, taken after COVID-19 vaccination. Subset here: HCoV-OC43 spike overlapping peptide pool stimulation. The receptor source for this set is a human donor who received a COVID-19 vaccine.

This clone appeared once. This chain uses TRBV5-1 with TRBJ1-1; tentatively, D is TRBD1 (5 bases). This CDR3 contains 13 residues. Trimming removed 5 bases at V and 1 base at J, with 9 bases between. Germline V gives CDR1 SGHRS, CDR2 YFSETQ. The CDR3 DNA sequence: TGCGCCAGCAGTACTACAGGGAACACTGAAGCTTTCTTT. Encoded protein: CASSTTGNTEAFF.

The chain has TRBV5-1 and TRBJ1-3; 10 bases match TRBD1. The CDR3 spans 13 residues. Germline CDR1 SGHRS, CDR2 YFSETQ. Germline trimming cut 8 bases from V and 1 base from J; bases unmatched to any gene: 0. CDR3 sequence (DNA): TGCGCCAGGGGACAGGGGTCTGGAAACACCATATATTTT. Encoded protein: CARGQGSGNTIYF.

The rearrangement joins TRBV7-9 to TRBJ1-5, with D unclear. The length of the CDR3 is 15 residues. Trimming removed 5 bases from V and 0 bases from J, with 11 bases in between. Per the germline V gene, CDR1 is SEHNR and CDR2 is FQNEAQ (reference sequence). DNA of the CDR3: TGTGCCAGCAGCCTAGATGGGGTTAGCAATCAGCCCCAGCATTTT. The encoded protein is CASSLDGVSNQPQHF. The full variable domain, its missing parts supplied by reference TRBV7-9 and TRBJ1-5, is DTGVSQNPRHKITKRGQNVTFRCDPISEHNRLYWYRQTLGQGPEFLTYFQNEAQLEKSRLLSDRFSAERPKGSFSTLEIQRTEQGDSAMYLCASSLDGVSNQPQHFGDGTRLSIL.

The chain links TRBV19 to TRBJ1-5; D gene ambiguous. The CDR3 runs to 15 residues. Per the germline V gene, CDR1 is LNHDA and CDR2 is SQIVND (reference sequence). V dropped 3 bases and J dropped 0 bases, with 9 bases sitting between them. CDR3: CASSIGRHSNQPQHF. As DNA, the CDR3 is TGTGCCAGTAGTATCGGTCGGCATAGCAATCAGCCCCAGCATTTT.

This clone was observed a few times. The CDR3 sequence: CASSRIGRGPSPGELFF. The DNA for the CDR3 is TGCGCCAGCAGCCGAATAGGCAGGGGACCTTCTCCCGGGGAGCTGTTTTTT. The rearrangement uses TRBV4-1 and TRBJ2-2; tentative D call: TRBD1 (6 bases). Germline V gene data show CDR1 as MGHRA and CDR2 as YSYEKL. The CDR3 has 17 amino acids. Trimming stripped 4 bases from V and 6 bases from J, with 21 bases between.

V gene TRBV2 combines with J gene TRBJ1-1; possibly TRBD1 for D (5 bases). Germline lookup yields CDR1 SNHLY and CDR2 FYNNEI. The V end lost 3 bases, the J end lost 1 base, and 18 bases lay between the germline ends. The CDR3 extends over 17 amino acids. The CDR3 region has the DNA TGTGCCAGCAGTGAGGAGGGGAGGTGGGTCCAGAACACTGAAGCTTTCTTT. Translating it yields CASSEEGRWVQNTEAFF.

The J gene is TRBJ1-4, the V gene TRBV5-1, with a possible D match to TRBD1 (6 bases). The germline V gene has CDR1 SGHRS and CDR2 YFSETQ. The CDR3 spans 15 residues. V was shortened by 2 bases and J by 7 bases, with 15 bases between the two germline ends. The chain's CDR3 is CASSFQTGSAEKLFF. CDR3 in DNA: TGCGCCAGCAGCTTTCAAACAGGGTCGGCTGAAAAACTGTTTTTT.

This clone was seen more than once but under ten times. The chain joins TRBV5-4 to TRBJ2-2; D might be TRBD2 (6 bases). Trimming took off 2 bases at V and 7 bases at J, with 12 bases between the two ends. The CDR3 consists of 14 residues. Germline assignment: CDR1 SGHNT and CDR2 YYREEE (reference sequence). CDR3 protein: CASSFLAESGELFF. CDR3 DNA sequence: TGTGCCAGCAGCTTCTTAGCGGAAAGCGGGGAGCTGTTTTTT.

Only a few counts were recorded for this clone. The chain combines TRBV18 with TRBJ1-2; maybe TRBD1 (5 bases). The germline V and J ends were trimmed by 4 bases and 8 bases, with 11 bases remaining between them. The CDR3 loop spans 12 amino acids. Looked up from germline, CDR1 is KGHSH and CDR2 is LQKENI. The CDR3 DNA sequence: TGTGCCAGCTCACGGGAGACAGAAGGCTACACCTTC. Translating gives CASSRETEGYTF.

The V call is TRBV6-5, the J call TRBJ2-7, with 10 bases matching TRBD1. The CDR3 extends over 14 amino acids. After removal of 2 bases from V and 3 bases from J, the junction contained 1 base not matched to a gene. From germline, CDR1 is MNHEY and CDR2 SVGAGI. CDR3 amino acids: CASSYRDRGYEQYF. The CDR3 DNA sequence: TGTGCCAGCAGTTACCGGGACAGGGGCTACGAGCAGTACTTC.

This clone was seen only a few times. This CDR3 is CASSPPGQGNTIYF. CDR3 bases: TGTGCCAGCTCACCTCCGGGACAGGGAAACACCATATATTTT. This chain joins TRBV18 and TRBJ1-3; TRBD1 matches 7 bases. CDR1 is KGHSH, CDR2 LQKENI, per germline. The CDR3 consists of 14 residues. Unmatched junction bases numbered 3, after V lost 3 bases and J lost 4 bases.

The chain joins TRBV6-1 to TRBJ2-5, with 8 nucleotides matching TRBD2. The CDR3 covers 17 residues. Germline-derived CDR1 and CDR2 are MNHNS and SASEGT. The junction had 11 bases not matched to a gene; V was cut back by 2 bases and J by 3 bases. CDR3 residues: CASSEPVIAGFEETQYF. CDR3 bases: TGTGCCAGCAGTGAACCCGTGATAGCGGGGTTCGAAGAGACCCAGTACTTC.

CDR3 sequence: CASSSTTGGSSGNTIYF. CDR3 coding DNA: TGTGCCAGTAGTTCAACAACAGGGGGCAGTTCTGGAAACACCATATATTTT. The genes are TRBV19 and TRBJ1-3; 9 bases map to TRBD1. Per the germline V gene, CDR1 is LNHDA and CDR2 is SQIVND (reference sequence). V was pared by 5 bases and J by 1 base, with 9 bases of the junction left unmatched. This CDR3 contains 17 residues.

In its sample, this clone ranks as medium-sized. V and J are TRBV7-2 and TRBJ2-3; D is undetermined. The CDR3 totals 12 residues. Per germline, CDR1 SGHTA and CDR2 FQGNSA. Trimming took 4 bases from V and 3 from J, leaving 5 bases between them. CDR3 coding DNA: TGTGCCAGCAGCTCTCGTACAGATACGCAGTATTTT. This encodes CASSSRTDTQYF. Full variable domain (outside the CDR3, taken from reference TRBV7-2 and TRBJ2-3): GAGVSQSPSNKVTEKGKDVELRCDPISGHTALYWYRQSLGQGLEFLIYFQGNSAPDKSGLPSDRFSAERTGGSVSTLTIQRTQQEDSAVYLCASSSRTDTQYFGPGTRLTVL.

Here the CDR3 reads CASSLYENSNQPQHF. The DNA of the CDR3 is TGTGCCAGCAGCTTGTATGAAAATAGCAATCAGCCCCAGCATTTT. J is TRBJ1-5 and V is TRBV5-4; D is undetermined. Deletions cut 1 base from V and 0 bases from J, with 8 bases between. CDR3 size: 15 residues. Germline V gene lookup returns CDR1 SGHNT and CDR2 YYREEE (reference sequence).

This chain joins TRBV29-1 and TRBJ1-2; D might be TRBD1 (5 bases). This CDR3 spans 12 amino acids. In germline, CDR1 is SQVTM, CDR2 ANQGSEA. Trimming left V 8 bases short and J 8 bases short, with 18 bases between. DNA for the CDR3: TGCAGCCACGAAGGTGGGGCTGGAGGCTACACCTTC. As protein: CSHEGGAGGYTF. The variable domain in full, with the rest retrieved from reference TRBV29-1 and TRBJ1-2, is SAVISQKPSRDICQRGTSLTIQCQVDSQVTMMFWYRQQPGQSLTLIATANQGSEATYESGFVIDKFPISRPNLTFSTLTVSNMSPEDSSIYLCSHEGGAGGYTFGSGTRLTVV.

This clone has just one count. The rearrangement joins TRBV6-6 to TRBJ2-7; D might be TRBD1 (5 bases). CDR1 is MNHNY and CDR2 is SVGAGI in the germline V gene (reference sequence). Trimming shortened V by 10 bases and J by 4 bases, and 20 bases separated the two germline ends. The CDR3 covers 14 residues. For the CDR3, the DNA is TGTGCCACCCGAAGAACAGGAGACCTATACGAGCAGTACTTC. Translation: CATRRTGDLYEQYF.

The chain is built from TRBV5-8 and TRBJ1-1; TRBD1 is a possible D gene (5 bases). The germline V gene encodes CDR1 SGHTS and CDR2 YDEGEE. V lost 5 bases and J lost 3, with 11 bases in between. CDR3 length: 13 amino acids. The CDR3 sequence: CASSGGRDTEAFF. Written as DNA, the CDR3 is TGTGCCAGCAGTGGGGGGAGGGACACTGAAGCTTTCTTT.